This T cell receptor (beta chain) was captured by sequencing in a study of cytomegalovirus exposure and HLA in healthy donors. Study outcomes and limitations: Most TCR sequences were uncommon, yet certain public TCRs appeared in many donors. In an earlier analysis, productive rearrangement rates for most beta V segments clustered near 87% or 30%.

The PCR was carried out with 60 Vbeta primers and 13 Jbeta primers. Here immunoSEQ multiplex PCR was the method, and the copy in TCRdb shows in-frame clones only, minus some. This table holds tens of thousands of clones, about 80% found once. Per germline, CDR1 GTSNPN and CDR2 SVGIG (reference sequence). V was clipped by 3 bases and J by 7 bases; unmatched bases: 6. The CDR3 is 13 amino acids. With regard to this clone: Its specificity is unknown.

V and J are TRBV30 and TRBJ1-2, with 9 bases that match TRBD1. The sample consisted of PBMCs. This receptor was identified in a man aged 50-59 years in good health and CMV-seronegative. The CDR3 loop is CAWSPQGASGYTF. Written as DNA, the CDR3 is TGTGCCTGGAGCCCACAGGGGGCAAGTGGCTACACCTTC.